The T cell receptor beta chain under discussion was sequenced for a study of shared clonotypes between healthy human individuals. Study findings and constraints: Owing to a small donor count, the genetic and exposure-history diversity represented was limited.

Trimming pared 1 base from V and 2 bases from J, leaving 8 bases between. The germline CDR1 and CDR2 sequences are MGHRA and YSYEKL. The CDR3 covers 15 residues. Points on this clone: The target antigen is unknown.

Profiled with immunoSEQ multiplex PCR; TCRdb holds only in-frame clones, not every one. Here the sample spans roughly 1.4 million clones, 98% being singletons. Donation came from healthy HIV-negative adults that had no recent acute infections or vaccinations. This receptor was identified in a man aged 25 to 45 in good health. The chain couples TRBV4-1 to TRBJ2-2; D gene uncertain. The sequenced sample was naive CD4+ T cells sorted from blood. Specified subset: CD45RA+ positively selected. The CDR3 region has the DNA TGCGCCAGCAGCCAAGTTCTCGGAAACACCGGGGAGCTGTTTTTT. It encodes CASSQVLGNTGELFF.